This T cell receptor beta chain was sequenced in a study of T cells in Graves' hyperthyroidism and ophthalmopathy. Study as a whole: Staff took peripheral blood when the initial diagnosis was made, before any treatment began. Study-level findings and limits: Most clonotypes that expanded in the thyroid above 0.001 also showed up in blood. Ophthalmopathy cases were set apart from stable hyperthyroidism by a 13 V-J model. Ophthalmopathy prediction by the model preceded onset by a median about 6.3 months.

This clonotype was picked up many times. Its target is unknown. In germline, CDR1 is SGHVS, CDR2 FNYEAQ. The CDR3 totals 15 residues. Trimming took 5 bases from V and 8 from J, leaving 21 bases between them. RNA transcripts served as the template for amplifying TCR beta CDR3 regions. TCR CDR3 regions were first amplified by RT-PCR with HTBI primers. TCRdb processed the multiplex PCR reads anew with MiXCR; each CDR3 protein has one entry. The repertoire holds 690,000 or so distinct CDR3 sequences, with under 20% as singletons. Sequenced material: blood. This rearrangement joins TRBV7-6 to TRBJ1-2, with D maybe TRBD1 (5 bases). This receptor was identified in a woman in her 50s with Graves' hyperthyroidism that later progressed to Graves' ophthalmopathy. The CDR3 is CASSPGGLGSSGYTF. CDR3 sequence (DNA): TGTGCCAGCAGCCCCGGGGGATTAGGCTCGAGCGGCTACACCTTC.